This T cell receptor beta chain was found in a study of shared clonotypes between healthy human individuals. The sample holds one count of this clone. Germline V gene data show CDR1 as SGHAT and CDR2 as FQNNGV. V was trimmed by 2 bases and J by 8 bases, leaving 15 bases between them. This CDR3 comprises 15 residues. The protocol was immunoSEQ multiplex PCR, while the TCRdb copy is restricted to in-frame clones and leaves out a portion. The data contain roughly 2,500,000 clones, approximately 94% of them singletons. The sequenced sample was naive CD4+ T cells from PBMCs. Specified subset: CD45RA+ positively selected. The chain uses TRBV11-2 and TRBJ1-4; possibly TRBD1 for D (6 bases). This receptor was taken from a young man in good health. Some clones in this sample may be carry-over from other donors' samples. The CDR3: CASSLFHGGAEKLFF. CDR3 DNA: TGTGCCAGCAGCTTATTCCACGGGGGCGCAGAAAAACTGTTTTTT.